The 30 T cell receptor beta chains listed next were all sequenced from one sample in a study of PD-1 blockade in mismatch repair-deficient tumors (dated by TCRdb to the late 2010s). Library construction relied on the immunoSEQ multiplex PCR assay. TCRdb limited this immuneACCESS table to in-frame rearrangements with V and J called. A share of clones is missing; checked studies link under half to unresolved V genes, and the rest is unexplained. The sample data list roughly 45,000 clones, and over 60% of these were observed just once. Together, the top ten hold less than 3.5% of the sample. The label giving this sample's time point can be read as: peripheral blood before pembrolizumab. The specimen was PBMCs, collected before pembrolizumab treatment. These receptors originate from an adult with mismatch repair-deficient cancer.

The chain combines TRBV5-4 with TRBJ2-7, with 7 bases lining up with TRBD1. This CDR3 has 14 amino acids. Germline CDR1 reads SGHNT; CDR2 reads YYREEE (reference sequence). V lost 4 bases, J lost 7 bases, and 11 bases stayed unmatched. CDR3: CASSVPGQMREQYF. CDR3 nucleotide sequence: TGTGCCAGCAGCGTACCGGGACAGATGAGAGAGCAGTACTTC.

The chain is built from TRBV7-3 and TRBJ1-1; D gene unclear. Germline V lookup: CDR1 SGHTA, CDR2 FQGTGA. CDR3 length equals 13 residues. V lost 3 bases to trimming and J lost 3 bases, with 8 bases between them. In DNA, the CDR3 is TGTGCCAGCAGCTTCACCTTCGACACTGAAGCTTTCTTT. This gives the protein CASSFTFDTEAFF.

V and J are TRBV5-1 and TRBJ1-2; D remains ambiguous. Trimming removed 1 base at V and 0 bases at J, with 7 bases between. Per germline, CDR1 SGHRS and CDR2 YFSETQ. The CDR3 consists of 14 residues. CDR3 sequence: CASSLTAANYGYTF. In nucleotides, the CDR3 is TGCGCCAGCAGCTTGACAGCCGCTAACTATGGCTACACCTTC. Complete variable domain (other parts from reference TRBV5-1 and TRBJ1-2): KAGVTQTPRYLIKTRGQQVTLSCSPISGHRSVSWYQQTPGQGLQFLFEYFSETQRNKGNFPGRFSGRQFSNSRSEMNVSTLELGDSALYLCASSLTAANYGYTFGSGTRLTVV.

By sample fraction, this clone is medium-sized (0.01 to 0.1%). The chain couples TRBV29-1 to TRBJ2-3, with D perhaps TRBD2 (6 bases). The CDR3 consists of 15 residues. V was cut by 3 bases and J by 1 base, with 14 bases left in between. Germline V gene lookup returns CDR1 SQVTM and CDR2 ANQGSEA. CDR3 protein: CSVELVSGGTDTQYF. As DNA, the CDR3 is TGCAGCGTTGAGCTAGTGTCGGGAGGCACAGATACGCAGTATTTT.

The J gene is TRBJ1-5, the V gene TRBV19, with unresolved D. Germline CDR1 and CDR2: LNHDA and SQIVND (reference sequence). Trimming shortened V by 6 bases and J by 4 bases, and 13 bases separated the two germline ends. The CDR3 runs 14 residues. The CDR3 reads CASRTRSRNQPQHF. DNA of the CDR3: TGTGCCAGTAGGACCAGGAGCCGGAATCAGCCCCAGCATTTT. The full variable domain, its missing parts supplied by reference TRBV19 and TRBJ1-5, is DGGITQSPKYLFRKEGQNVTLSCEQNLNHDAMYWYRQDPGQGLRLIYYSQIVNDFQKGDIAEGYSVSREKKESFPLTVTSAQKNPTAFYLCASRTRSRNQPQHFGDGTRLSIL.

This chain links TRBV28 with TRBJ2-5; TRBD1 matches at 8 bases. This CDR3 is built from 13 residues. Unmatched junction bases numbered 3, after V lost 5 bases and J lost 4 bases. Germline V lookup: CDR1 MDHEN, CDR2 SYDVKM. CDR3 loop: CASSGQGRETQYF. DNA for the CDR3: TGTGCCAGCAGTGGACAGGGTCGAGAGACCCAGTACTTC. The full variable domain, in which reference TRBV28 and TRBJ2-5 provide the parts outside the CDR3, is DVKVTQSSRYLVKRTGEKVFLECVQDMDHENMFWYRQDPGLGLRLIYFSYDVKMKEKGDIPEGYSVSREKKERFSLILESASTNQTSMYLCASSGQGRETQYFGPGTRLLVL.

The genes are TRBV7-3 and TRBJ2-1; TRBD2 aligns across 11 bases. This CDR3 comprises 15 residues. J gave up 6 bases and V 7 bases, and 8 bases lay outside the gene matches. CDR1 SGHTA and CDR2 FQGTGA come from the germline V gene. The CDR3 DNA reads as TGTGCCAGCAACATAGCGGGAGGGCCTTTCAATGAGCAGTTCTTC. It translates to CASNIAGGPFNEQFF. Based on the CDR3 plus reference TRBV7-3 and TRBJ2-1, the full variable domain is GAGVSQTPSNKVTEKGKYVELRCDPISGHTALYWYRQSLGQGPEFLIYFQGTGAADDSGLPNDRFFAVRPEGSVSTLKIQRTERGDSAVYLCASNIAGGPFNEQFFGPGTRLTVL.

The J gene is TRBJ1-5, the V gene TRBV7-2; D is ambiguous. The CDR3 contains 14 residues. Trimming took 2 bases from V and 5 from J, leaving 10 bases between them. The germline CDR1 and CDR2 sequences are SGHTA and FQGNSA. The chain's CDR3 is CASSLYTRDQPQHF. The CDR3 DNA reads TGTGCCAGCAGCTTATACACGAGGGATCAGCCCCAGCATTTT.

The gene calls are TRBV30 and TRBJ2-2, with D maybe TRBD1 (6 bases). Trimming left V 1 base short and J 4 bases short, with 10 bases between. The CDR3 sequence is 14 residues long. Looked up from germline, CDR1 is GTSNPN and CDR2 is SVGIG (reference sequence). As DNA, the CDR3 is TGTGCCTGGAGTGCAGGGGTGGTCACCGGGGAGCTGTTTTTT. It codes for CAWSAGVVTGELFF.

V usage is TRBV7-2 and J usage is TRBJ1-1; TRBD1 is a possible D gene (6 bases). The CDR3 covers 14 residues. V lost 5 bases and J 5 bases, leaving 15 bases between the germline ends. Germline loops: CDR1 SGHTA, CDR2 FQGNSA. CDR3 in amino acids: CASSEGGRATEAFF. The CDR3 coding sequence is TGTGCCAGCAGCGAAGGGGGACGCGCTACTGAAGCTTTCTTT.

DNA of the CDR3: TGTGCCAGCACTAGAGAACGGCCAAGCACAGATACGCAGTATTTT. It encodes CASTRERPSTDTQYF. The chain has TRBV6-1 and TRBJ2-3; the D is unclear. This CDR3 is 15 amino acids long. V shed 7 bases and J shed 0 bases, with 14 bases lying between them. Looked up from germline, CDR1 is MNHNS and CDR2 is SASEGT.

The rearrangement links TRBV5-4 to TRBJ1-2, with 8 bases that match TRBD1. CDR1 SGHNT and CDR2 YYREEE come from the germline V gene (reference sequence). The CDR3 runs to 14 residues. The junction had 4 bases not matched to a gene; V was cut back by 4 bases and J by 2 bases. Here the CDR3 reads CASSPGQGNYGYTF. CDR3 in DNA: TGTGCCAGCAGCCCCGGACAGGGCAACTATGGCTACACCTTC.

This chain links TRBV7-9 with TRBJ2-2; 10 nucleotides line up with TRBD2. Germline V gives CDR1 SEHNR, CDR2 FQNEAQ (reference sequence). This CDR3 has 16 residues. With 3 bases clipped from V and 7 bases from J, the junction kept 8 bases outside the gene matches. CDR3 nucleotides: TGTGCCAGCAGCTTCACAAGCGGGAGGGTCGTCGGGGAGCTGTTTTTT. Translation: CASSFTSGRVVGELFF.

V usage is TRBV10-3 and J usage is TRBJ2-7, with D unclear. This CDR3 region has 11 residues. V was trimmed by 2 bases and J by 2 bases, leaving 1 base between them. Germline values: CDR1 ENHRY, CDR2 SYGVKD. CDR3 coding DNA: TGTGCCATCAGTGAGACCTACGAGCAGTACTTC. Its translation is CAISETYEQYF.

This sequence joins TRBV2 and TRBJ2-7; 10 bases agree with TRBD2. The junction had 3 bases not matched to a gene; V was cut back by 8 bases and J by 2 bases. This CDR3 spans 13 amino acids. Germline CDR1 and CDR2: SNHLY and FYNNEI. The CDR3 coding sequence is TGTGCCAGCGTCGGACTAGCGGCCTACGAGCAGTACTTC. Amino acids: CASVGLAAYEQYF. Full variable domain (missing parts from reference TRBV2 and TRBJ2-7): EPEVTQTPSHQVTQMGQEVILRCVPISNHLYFYWYRQILGQKVEFLVSFYNNEISEKSEIFDDQFSVERPDGSNFTLKIRSTKLEDSAMYFCASVGLAAYEQYFGPGTRLTVT.

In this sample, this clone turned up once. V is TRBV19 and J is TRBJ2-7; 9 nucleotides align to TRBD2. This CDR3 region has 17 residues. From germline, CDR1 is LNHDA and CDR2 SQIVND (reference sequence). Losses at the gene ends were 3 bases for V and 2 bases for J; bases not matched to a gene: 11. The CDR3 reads CASSIAGSSGEAYEQYF. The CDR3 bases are TGTGCCAGTAGTATCGCGGGTTCTAGCGGGGAGGCCTACGAGCAGTACTTC.

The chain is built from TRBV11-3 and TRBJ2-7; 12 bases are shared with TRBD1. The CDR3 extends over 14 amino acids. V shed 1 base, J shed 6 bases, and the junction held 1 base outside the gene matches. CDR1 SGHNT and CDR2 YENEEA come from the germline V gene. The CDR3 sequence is CASSLAGQGAEQYF. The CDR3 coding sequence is TGTGCCAGCAGCTTAGCGGGACAGGGGGCCGAGCAGTACTTC.

CDR3 sequence: CASRGGQGDNQPQHF. DNA of the CDR3: TGTGCCAGCAGGGGAGGACAGGGAGACAATCAGCCCCAGCATTTT. The V and J genes are TRBV6-1 and TRBJ1-5, with 8 nucleotides matching TRBD1. Germline CDR1 is MNHNS and CDR2 is SASEGT. V trimming: 6 bases; J trimming: 3 bases; junction bases outside the gene matches: 7. CDR3 size: 15 residues.

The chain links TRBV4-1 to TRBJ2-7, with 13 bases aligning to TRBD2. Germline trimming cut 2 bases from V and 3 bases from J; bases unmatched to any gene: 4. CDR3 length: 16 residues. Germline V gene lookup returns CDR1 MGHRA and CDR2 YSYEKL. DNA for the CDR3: TGCGCCAGCAGCCAACCGGGACTAGCGGGAAACTACGAGCAGTACTTC. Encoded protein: CASSQPGLAGNYEQYF.

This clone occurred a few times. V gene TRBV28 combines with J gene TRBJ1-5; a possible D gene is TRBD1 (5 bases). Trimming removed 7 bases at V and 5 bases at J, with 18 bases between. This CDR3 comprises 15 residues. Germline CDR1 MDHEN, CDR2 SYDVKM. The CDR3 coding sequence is TGTGCCAGCAAGGGGTGGCAGGGAGAAGATCAGCCCCAGCATTTT. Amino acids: CASKGWQGEDQPQHF.

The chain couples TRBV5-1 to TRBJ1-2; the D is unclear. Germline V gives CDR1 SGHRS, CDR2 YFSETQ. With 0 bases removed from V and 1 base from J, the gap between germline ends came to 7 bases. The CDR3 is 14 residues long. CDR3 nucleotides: TGCGCCAGCAGCTTGGGACAACATAACTATGGCTACACCTTC. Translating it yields CASSLGQHNYGYTF.

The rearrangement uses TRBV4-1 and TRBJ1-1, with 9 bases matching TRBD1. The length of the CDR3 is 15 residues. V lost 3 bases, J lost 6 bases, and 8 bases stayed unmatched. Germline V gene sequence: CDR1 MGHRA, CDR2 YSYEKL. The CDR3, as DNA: TGCGCCAGCAGCCACCCACAGGGGGCAAAACCTGAAGCTTTCTTT. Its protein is CASSHPQGAKPEAFF.

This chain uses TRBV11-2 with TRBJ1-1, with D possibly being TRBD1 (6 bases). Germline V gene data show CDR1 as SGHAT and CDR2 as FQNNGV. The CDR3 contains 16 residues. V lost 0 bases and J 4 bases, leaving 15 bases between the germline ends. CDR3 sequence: CASSLDRMGAGTEAFF. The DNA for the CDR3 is TGTGCCAGCAGCTTAGATCGAATGGGGGCGGGCACTGAAGCTTTCTTT.

CDR3 protein: CASSLGPLVSGGLDEQFF. CDR3 nucleotides: TGTGCCAGCAGCTTGGGTCCATTAGTTAGCGGGGGGCTGGATGAGCAGTTCTTC. V is TRBV7-8 and J is TRBJ2-1, with 10 bases lining up with TRBD2. Germline V gene sequence: CDR1 SGHVS, CDR2 FQNEAQ. The CDR3 runs 18 residues. The trim removed 3 bases at V and 8 bases at J, leaving 16 bases unmatched.

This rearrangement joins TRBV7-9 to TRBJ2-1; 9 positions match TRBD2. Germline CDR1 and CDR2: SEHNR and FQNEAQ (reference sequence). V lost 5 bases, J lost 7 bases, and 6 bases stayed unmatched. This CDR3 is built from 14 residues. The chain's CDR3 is CASSVSGRSNEQFF. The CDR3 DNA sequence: TGTGCCAGCAGCGTCAGCGGGAGGTCGAATGAGCAGTTCTTC.

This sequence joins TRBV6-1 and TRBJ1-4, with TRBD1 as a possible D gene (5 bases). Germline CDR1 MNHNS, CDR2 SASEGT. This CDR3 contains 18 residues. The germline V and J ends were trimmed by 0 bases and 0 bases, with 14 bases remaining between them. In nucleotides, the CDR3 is TGTGCCAGCAGTGAAGCGGTAGGGGCCACCGCAACTAATGAAAAACTGTTTTTT. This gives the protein CASSEAVGATATNEKLFF.

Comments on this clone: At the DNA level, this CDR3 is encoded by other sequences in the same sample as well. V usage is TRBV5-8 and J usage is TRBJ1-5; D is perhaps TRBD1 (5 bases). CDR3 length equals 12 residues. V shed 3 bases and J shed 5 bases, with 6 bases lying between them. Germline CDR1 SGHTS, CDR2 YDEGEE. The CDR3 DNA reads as TGTGCCAGCAGCTGGGGCGATCAGCCCCAGCATTTT. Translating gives CASSWGDQPQHF.

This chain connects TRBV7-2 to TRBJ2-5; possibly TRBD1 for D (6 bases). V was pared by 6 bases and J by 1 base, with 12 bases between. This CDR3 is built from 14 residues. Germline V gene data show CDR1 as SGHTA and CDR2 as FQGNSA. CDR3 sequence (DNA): TGTGCCAGCAGAACCGACAGGAGCCAAGAGACCCAGTACTTC. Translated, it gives CASRTDRSQETQYF.

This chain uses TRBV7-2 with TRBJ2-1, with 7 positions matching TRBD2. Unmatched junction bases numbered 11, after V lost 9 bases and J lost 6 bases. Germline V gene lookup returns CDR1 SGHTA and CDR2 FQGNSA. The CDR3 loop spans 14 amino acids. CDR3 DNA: TGTGCCAGTATTGAAGGCGGGAGTAGCAATGAGCAGTTCTTC. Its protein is CASIEGGSSNEQFF.

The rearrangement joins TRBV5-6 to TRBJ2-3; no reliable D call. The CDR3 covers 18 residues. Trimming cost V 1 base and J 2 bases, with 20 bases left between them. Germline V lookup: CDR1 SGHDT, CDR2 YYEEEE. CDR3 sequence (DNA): TGTGCCAGCAGCTTGTATAAGGAAGTCGGGTCTTTCACAGATACGCAGTATTTT. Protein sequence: CASSLYKEVGSFTDTQYF.